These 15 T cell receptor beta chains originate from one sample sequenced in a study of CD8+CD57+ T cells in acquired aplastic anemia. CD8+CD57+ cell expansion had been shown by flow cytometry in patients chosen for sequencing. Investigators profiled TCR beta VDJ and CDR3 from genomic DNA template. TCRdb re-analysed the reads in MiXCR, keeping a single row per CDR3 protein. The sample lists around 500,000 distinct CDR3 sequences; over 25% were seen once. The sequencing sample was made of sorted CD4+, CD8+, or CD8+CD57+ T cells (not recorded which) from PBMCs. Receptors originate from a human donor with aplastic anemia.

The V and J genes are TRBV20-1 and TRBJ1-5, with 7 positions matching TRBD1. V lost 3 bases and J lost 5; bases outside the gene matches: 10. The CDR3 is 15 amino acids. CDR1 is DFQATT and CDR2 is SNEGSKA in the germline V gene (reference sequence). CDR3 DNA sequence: TGCAGTGCTAGGGAGAACAGGGGCGGCTATCAGCCCCAGCATTTT. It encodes CSARENRGGYQPQHF.

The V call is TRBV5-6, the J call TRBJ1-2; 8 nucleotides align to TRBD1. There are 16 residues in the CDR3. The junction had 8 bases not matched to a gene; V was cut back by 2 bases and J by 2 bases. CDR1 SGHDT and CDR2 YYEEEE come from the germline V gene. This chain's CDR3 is CASSFTGTGENYGYTF. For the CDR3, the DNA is TGTGCCAGCAGCTTCACCGGGACAGGCGAGAACTATGGCTACACCTTC.

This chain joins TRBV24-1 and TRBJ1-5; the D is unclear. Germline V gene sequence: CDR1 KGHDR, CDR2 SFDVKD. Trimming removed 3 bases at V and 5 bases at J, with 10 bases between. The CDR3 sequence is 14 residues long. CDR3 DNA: TGTGCCACCAGTGATCCCTCGGGAGATCAGCCCCAGCATTTT. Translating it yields CATSDPSGDQPQHF.

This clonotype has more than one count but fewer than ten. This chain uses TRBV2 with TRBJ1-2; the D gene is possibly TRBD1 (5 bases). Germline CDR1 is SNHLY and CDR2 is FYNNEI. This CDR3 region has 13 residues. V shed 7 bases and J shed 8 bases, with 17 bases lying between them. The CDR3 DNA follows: TGTGCCAGCATTGCTGGGGCACCTGACGGCTACACCTTC. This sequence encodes CASIAGAPDGYTF.

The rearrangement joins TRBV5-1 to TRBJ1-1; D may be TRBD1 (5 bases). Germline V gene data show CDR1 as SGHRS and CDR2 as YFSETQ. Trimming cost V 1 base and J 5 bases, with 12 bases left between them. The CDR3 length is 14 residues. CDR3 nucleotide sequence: TGCGCCAGCAGCTTGCCGGGGCAGGATACTGAAGCTTTCTTT. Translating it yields CASSLPGQDTEAFF.

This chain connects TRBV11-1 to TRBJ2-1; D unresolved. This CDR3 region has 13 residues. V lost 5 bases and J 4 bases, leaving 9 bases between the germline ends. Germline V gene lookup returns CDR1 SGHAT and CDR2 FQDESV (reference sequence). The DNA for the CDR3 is TGTGCCAGCAGCCAAGGTAGTTACAATGAGCAGTTCTTC. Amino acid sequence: CASSQGSYNEQFF.

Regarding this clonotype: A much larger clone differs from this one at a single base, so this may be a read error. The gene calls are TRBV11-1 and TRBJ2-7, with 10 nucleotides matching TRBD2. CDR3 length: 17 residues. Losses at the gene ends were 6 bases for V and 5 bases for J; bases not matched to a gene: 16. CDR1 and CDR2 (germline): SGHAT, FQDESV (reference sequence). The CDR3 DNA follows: TGTGCCAGCAGTTCCGACCAAGCGGGAGGGCCAAGGGACGAGCAGTACTTC. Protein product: CASSSDQAGGPRDEQYF.

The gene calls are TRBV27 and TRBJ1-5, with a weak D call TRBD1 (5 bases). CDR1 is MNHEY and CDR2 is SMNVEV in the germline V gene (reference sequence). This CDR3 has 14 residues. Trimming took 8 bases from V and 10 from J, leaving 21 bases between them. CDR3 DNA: TGTGCCAGCCGATCTGGGGCCATAAGCCAACCCCAGCATTTT. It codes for CASRSGAISQPQHF.

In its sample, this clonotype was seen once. The CDR3 reads CATRQAVYTF. The CDR3 region has the DNA TGTGCCACCCGACAGGCTGTCTACACCTTC. V is TRBV10-3 and J is TRBJ1-2; D might be TRBD1 (6 bases). The CDR3 runs to 10 residues. Trimming shortened V by 10 bases and J by 10 bases, and 13 bases separated the two germline ends. CDR1 and CDR2 from the germline V gene are ENHRY and SYGVKD.

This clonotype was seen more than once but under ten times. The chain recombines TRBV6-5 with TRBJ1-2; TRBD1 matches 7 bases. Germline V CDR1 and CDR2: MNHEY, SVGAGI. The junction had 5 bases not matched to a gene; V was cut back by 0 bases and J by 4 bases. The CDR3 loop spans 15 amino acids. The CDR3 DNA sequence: TGTGCCAGCAGTTACTCGACGGGACAGTCCTATGGCTACACCTTC. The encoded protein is CASSYSTGQSYGYTF.

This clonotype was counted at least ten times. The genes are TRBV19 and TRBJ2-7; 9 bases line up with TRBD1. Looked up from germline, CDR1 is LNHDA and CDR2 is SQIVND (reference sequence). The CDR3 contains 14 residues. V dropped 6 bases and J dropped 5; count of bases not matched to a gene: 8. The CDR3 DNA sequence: TGTGCCAGTAGCCCCTCCGGGACAGGGAACGAGCAGTACTTC. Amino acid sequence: CASSPSGTGNEQYF.

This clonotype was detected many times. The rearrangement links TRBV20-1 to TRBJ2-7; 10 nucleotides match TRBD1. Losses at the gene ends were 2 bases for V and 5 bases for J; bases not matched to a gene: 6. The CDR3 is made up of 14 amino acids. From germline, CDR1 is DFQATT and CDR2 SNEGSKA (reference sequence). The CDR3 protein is CSARPTGGIDEQYF. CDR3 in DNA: TGCAGTGCTAGACCGACAGGGGGCATAGACGAGCAGTACTTC.

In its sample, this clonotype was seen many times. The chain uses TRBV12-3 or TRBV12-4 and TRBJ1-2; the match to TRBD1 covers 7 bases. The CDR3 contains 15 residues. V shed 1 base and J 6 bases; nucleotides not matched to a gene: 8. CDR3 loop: CASSLGQGGQDGYTF. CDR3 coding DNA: TGTGCCAGCAGTTTAGGGCAGGGGGGTCAAGATGGCTACACCTTC.

The CDR3 sequence is CASSWGQGLPQPQHF. In DNA form, the CDR3 reads TGTGCCAGTAGTTGGGGACAGGGACTTCCTCAGCCCCAGCATTTT. V is TRBV19 and J is TRBJ1-5, with 9 bases that match TRBD1. The trim removed 5 bases at V and 6 bases at J, leaving 8 bases unmatched. The germline gives CDR1 LNHDA, CDR2 SQIVND (reference sequence). The length of the CDR3 is 15 residues.

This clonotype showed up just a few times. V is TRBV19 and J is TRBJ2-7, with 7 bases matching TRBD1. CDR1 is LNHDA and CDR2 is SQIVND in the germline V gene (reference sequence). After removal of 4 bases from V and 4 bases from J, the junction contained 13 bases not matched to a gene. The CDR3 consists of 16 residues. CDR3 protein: CASSSNPGQPYYEQYF. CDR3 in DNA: TGTGCCAGTAGTAGCAATCCGGGACAGCCTTATTACGAGCAGTACTTC.